This T cell receptor beta chain comes out of a study of T cell responses to AZD1222 COVID-19 vaccine. Across the whole study: Pooled together were second doses at about 4 or about 12 weeks.

Study findings and constraints: White British donors predominated, females outnumbered males, and clonal diversity was possibly underestimated. The study sampled repertoires only after the peak T cell response.

Method: immunoSEQ multiplex PCR; TCRdb's copy keeps in-frame clones and lacks some. The sample includes some 130,000 clones, 91% of them seen just once. On this clone itself: Antigen unknown.

Sequenced material: peripheral blood, taken on day 0 of AZD1222 vaccination. The TCR originated in an adult in good health.

CDR3 coding DNA: TGTGCCAGCTCACCTCCGGGACACCGGGACACTGAAGCTTTCTTT. This codes for CASSPPGHRDTEAFF. V is TRBV18 and J is TRBJ1-1; D is perhaps TRBD1 (6 bases). Trimming took off 3 bases at V and 3 bases at J, with 14 bases between the two ends. Per the germline V gene, CDR1 is KGHSH and CDR2 is LQKENI. The CDR3 length is 15 residues.